This entry concerns a single T cell receptor beta chain. Time point specified: before natalizumab initiation. Every listed patient previously received interferon beta; all PML patients were women. The T0 samples predate the first natalizumab infusion. This sample stems from a study of multiple sclerosis patients with progressive multifocal leukoencephalopathy. On the study more broadly: The control group, sampled over time, had multiple sclerosis, received natalizumab and did not develop PML.

Germline loops: CDR1 MNHEY, CDR2 SMNVEV (reference sequence). The CDR3 extends over 15 amino acids. V trimming: 2 bases; J trimming: 9 bases; junction bases outside the gene matches: 7. The repertoire was sequenced with immunoSEQ multiplex PCR; TCRdb's copy has only in-frame clones and lacks some. The sample lists around 32,000 clones; 80% to 95% were seen once. The sequencing sample was made of PBMCs. The origin of this receptor is a man aged 25 to 40 with multiple sclerosis. The J gene is TRBJ2-1, the V gene TRBV27, with TRBD2 matching over 10 bases. CDR3 in amino acids: CASSLGLAGVLEQFF. In DNA, the CDR3 is TGTGCCAGCAGTTTAGGGCTAGCGGGAGTGCTTGAGCAGTTCTTC.